These 21 T cell receptor beta chains were all obtained from the same sample, sequenced in a study of T cells in Graves' hyperthyroidism and ophthalmopathy. Amplified TCR beta CDR3 regions came from RNA transcripts. With the HTBI primer set, the TCR CDR3 went through a first round of RT-PCR. TCRdb reprocessed the multiplex PCR reads with MiXCR, giving one entry per CDR3 protein. The data hold more than 500,000 distinct CDR3 sequences, with over 12% observed a single time. Sequenced sample: blood. Receptors were obtained from a woman in her thirties or forties with Graves' ophthalmopathy.

J is TRBJ2-7 and V is TRBV6-1; TRBD1 matches 8 bases. V was pared by 6 bases and J by 6 bases, with 10 bases of the junction left unmatched. This CDR3 is 14 amino acids long. Germline lookup yields CDR1 MNHNS and CDR2 SASEGT. The DNA of the CDR3 is TGTGCCAGCAGCCTGTGGACAGGGAAAGGCGAGCAGTACTTC. Its translation is CASSLWTGKGEQYF.

A note on this clonotype: A much more abundant neighbour one base away suggests this may be a read error. The chain couples TRBV27 to TRBJ1-1; 7 nucleotides agree with TRBD1. V was clipped by 2 bases and J by 6 bases; unmatched bases: 9. CDR1 is MNHEY, CDR2 SMNVEV, per germline (reference sequence). CDR3 length: 15 amino acids. In nucleotides, the CDR3 is TGTGCCAGCAGTTTAAGGTTGCAGGGGGACGCTGAAGCTTTCTTT. Residues: CASSLRLQGDAEAFF.

The sample holds many counts of this clonotype. J is TRBJ2-5 and V is TRBV6-5; TRBD2 matches 7 bases. The germline CDR1 and CDR2 sequences are MNHEY and SVGAGI. The CDR3 spans 13 residues. V was clipped by 5 bases and J by 9 bases; unmatched bases: 9. The CDR3 DNA is TGTGCCAGCAGTCCTTCGGGACTACCTCCCCAGTACTTC. Residues: CASSPSGLPPQYF.

With regard to this clonotype: One end of the junction does not line up with germline, which may come from a read error. The chain couples TRBV12-3 or TRBV12-4 to TRBJ2-2, with TRBD2 as a possible D gene (5 bases). This CDR3 is built from 14 residues. The CDR3 DNA follows: TGTGCCAGCAGTTTAGGATCTAGTATCGGGGAGCTGTCTTTT. Translating it yields CASSLGSSIGELSF.

This clonotype was counted at least ten times. The chain carries TRBV12-3 or TRBV12-4 and TRBJ2-5; tentatively, D is TRBD1 or TRBD2 (5 bases each). The CDR3 covers 14 residues. V lost 5 bases and J lost 2, with 12 bases in between. CDR3 amino acids: CASSAGTYQETQYF. The CDR3 DNA reads as TGTGCCAGCAGTGCCGGGACGTATCAAGAGACCCAGTACTTC.

This clonotype was seen ten or more times. V and J are TRBV10-3 and TRBJ2-7, with 11 bases matching TRBD2. CDR1 and CDR2 from the germline V gene are ENHRY and SYGVKD. CDR3 length: 16 amino acids. V was clipped by 2 bases and J by 3 bases; unmatched bases: 6. In DNA, the CDR3 is TGTGCCATCAGTGAGGACGGTAGCGGGAGGGACTACGAGCAGTACTTC. It codes for CAISEDGSGRDYEQYF.

This clonotype was counted many times. This chain uses TRBV12-5 with TRBJ2-3; no reliable D call. The V and J ends lost 3 bases and 4 bases respectively, with 5 bases between them. The CDR3 loop spans 12 amino acids. CDR1 and CDR2 (germline): LGHNT, FRNRAP. CDR3 protein: CASGLYADTQYF. CDR3 sequence (DNA): TGTGCTAGTGGTTTATATGCAGATACGCAGTATTTT. The whole variable domain, remainder taken from reference TRBV12-5 and TRBJ2-3, is DARVTQTPRHKVTEMGQEVTMRCQPILGHNTVFWYRQTMMQGLELLAYFRNRAPLDDSGMPKDRFSAEMPDATLATLKIQPSEPRDSAVYFCASGLYADTQYFGPGTRLTVL.

This clonotype was seen ten or more times. This chain links TRBV11-2 with TRBJ1-2; TRBD1 matches 7 bases. The CDR3 has 17 amino acids. Germline V lookup: CDR1 SGHAT, CDR2 FQNNGV. The V and J ends lost 4 bases and 0 bases, in that order; junction bases with no gene match: 11. The CDR3 bases are TGTGCCAGCAGCTCGGAGACAGGGTCAGGTGCTAACTATGGCTACACCTTC. This gives the protein CASSSETGSGANYGYTF.

In this sample, this clonotype turned up a few times. The chain employs TRBV10-3 and TRBJ2-5, with a weak D call TRBD1 (6 bases). CDR1 ENHRY and CDR2 SYGVKD come from the germline V gene. The V end was cut by 0 bases, the J end by 9 bases, with 17 bases between. This CDR3 is 15 amino acids long. The CDR3 sequence: CAISESTTGLGSQYF. CDR3 bases: TGTGCCATCAGTGAGTCGACTACAGGGCTGGGGTCCCAGTACTTC.

This clonotype was seen repeatedly, ten times or more. The chain has TRBV30 and TRBJ2-5; D may match TRBD1 or TRBD2 (5 bases each). Between the trimmed V and J ends, which lost 0 bases and 5 bases, there was a span of 10 bases. Germline values: CDR1 GTSNPN, CDR2 SVGIG (reference sequence). The CDR3 covers 13 residues. The CDR3 bases are TGTGCCTGGAGTGTTTGGGGGAAGGAGACCCAGTACTTC. It encodes CAWSVWGKETQYF.

This chain joins TRBV6-1 and TRBJ2-7; 10 bases are a match to TRBD1. The CDR3 contains 16 residues. V was pared by 6 bases and J by 0 bases, with 8 bases of the junction left unmatched. The germline V gene encodes CDR1 MNHNS and CDR2 SASEGT. The CDR3 DNA sequence: TGTGCCAGCAGCCAAAGCTGGACAGGGGGCTCCTACGAGCAGTACTTC. Translation: CASSQSWTGGSYEQYF.

This clonotype occurred once. The J gene is TRBJ2-5, the V gene TRBV6-1; D perhaps matches TRBD2 (5 bases). Germline assignment: CDR1 MNHNS and CDR2 SASEGT. V gave up 8 bases and J gave up 5 bases, with 15 bases separating them. The CDR3 has 13 residues. The CDR3 nucleotides read TGTGCCAGCCGGGCGGGTACAGTCGAGACCCAGTACTTC. It specifies CASRAGTVETQYF.

This clonotype was observed many times. V gene TRBV19 combines with J gene TRBJ1-2; D not certain. This CDR3 contains 15 residues. Between the trimmed V and J ends, which lost 0 bases and 4 bases, there was a span of 12 bases. Germline V gene lookup returns CDR1 LNHDA and CDR2 SQIVND (reference sequence). This chain's CDR3 is CASSIDTTGLYGYTF. CDR3 nucleotide sequence: TGTGCCAGTAGTATAGATACGACGGGCCTCTATGGCTACACCTTC.

The chain combines TRBV5-1 with TRBJ1-2; 10 nucleotides line up with TRBD1. Germline V gives CDR1 SGHRS, CDR2 YFSETQ. The CDR3 is made up of 15 amino acids. V lost 3 bases and J lost 3; bases outside the gene matches: 5. CDR3 sequence reads: CASSSGQGVDYGYTF. CDR3 coding DNA: TGCGCCAGCAGCTCCGGACAGGGGGTTGACTATGGCTACACCTTC.

The rearrangement links TRBV12-3 or TRBV12-4 to TRBJ1-1; maybe TRBD1 (6 bases). There are 13 residues in the CDR3. The V gene lost 3 bases and the J gene lost 5 bases, with 10 bases spanning the gap. The CDR3 bases are TGTGCCAGCAGTTTCTGGGACACTACTGAAGCTTTCTTT. Translated, it gives CASSFWDTTEAFF.

In its sample, this clonotype was seen many times. The chain carries TRBV6-2 or TRBV6-3 and TRBJ2-2; no definite D call. Germline CDR1 MNHEY, CDR2 SVGEGT. This CDR3 has 14 residues. The germline V and J ends were trimmed by 2 bases and 1 base, with 5 bases remaining between them. DNA for the CDR3: TGTGCCAGCAGTTACCGCTGGAACACCGGGGAGCTGTTTTTT. This sequence encodes CASSYRWNTGELFF.

This clonotype was counted many times. This chain connects TRBV6-5 to TRBJ2-5; 7 bases agree with TRBD2. Germline CDR1 MNHEY, CDR2 SVGAGI. V lost 5 bases to trimming and J lost 5 bases; unmatched junction nucleotides: 14. This CDR3 contains 16 residues. CDR3 amino acids: CASSPHGGSPGETQYF. As DNA, the CDR3 is TGTGCCAGCAGTCCCCACGGGGGGTCCCCTGGGGAGACCCAGTACTTC.

V usage is TRBV9 and J usage is TRBJ2-7; D possibly corresponds to TRBD2 (6 bases). The CDR3 totals 15 residues. Trimming removed 0 bases from V and 6 bases from J, with 16 bases in between. The germline V gene has CDR1 SGDLS and CDR2 YYNGEE. This chain's CDR3 is CASSVDGSVNSEQYF. The CDR3 DNA reads TGTGCCAGCAGCGTAGACGGGAGCGTCAACTCCGAGCAGTACTTC.

V is TRBV7-2 and J is TRBJ2-5; D could derive from TRBD1 or TRBD2 (5 bases each). The CDR3 consists of 15 residues. The germline gives CDR1 SGHTA, CDR2 FQGNSA. V was shortened by 4 bases and J by 4 bases, with 16 bases between the two germline ends. The CDR3 sequence is CASSSRDGRGETQYF. CDR3 nucleotide sequence: TGTGCCAGCAGCTCAAGGGACGGACGGGGAGAGACCCAGTACTTC.

This clonotype has more than one count but fewer than ten. V gene TRBV5-1 combines with J gene TRBJ2-5; no definite D call. This CDR3 is built from 14 residues. Trimming pared 0 bases from V and 0 bases from J, leaving 6 bases between. In germline, CDR1 is SGHRS, CDR2 YFSETQ. CDR3 residues: CASSLAPYQETQYF. The CDR3 DNA is TGCGCCAGCAGCTTGGCCCCGTACCAAGAGACCCAGTACTTC.

This clonotype has at least ten counts. The rearrangement links TRBV7-2 to TRBJ2-7, with 9 bases lining up with TRBD1. CDR1 and CDR2 (germline): SGHTA, FQGNSA. Germline trimming cut 5 bases from V and 2 bases from J; bases unmatched to any gene: 4. This CDR3 has 14 residues. The chain's CDR3 is CASSARDRAYEQYF. The CDR3 coding sequence is TGTGCCAGCAGCGCCCGGGACAGGGCCTACGAGCAGTACTTC.